The 3 T cell receptor beta chains in this list originate from one sample, sequenced in a study of blood T cell repertoires in COVID-19. Profiling relied on immunoSEQ multiplex PCR, and the TCRdb table lists in-frame clones only, not all of them. The sample includes around 150,000 clones, about 87% seen only once; the top ten take approximately 4.1%. The source material was peripheral blood. All receptors derive from an older woman who had recovered from COVID-19.

J is TRBJ2-1 and V is TRBV4-1; 10 bases agree with TRBD2. The CDR3 sequence is 14 residues long. V lost 6 bases, J lost 5 bases, and 4 bases stayed unmatched. Germline CDR1 is MGHRA and CDR2 is YSYEKL. The CDR3 reads CASRGLARHNEQFF. Written as DNA, the CDR3 is TGCGCCAGCAGGGGACTAGCGAGACACAATGAGCAGTTCTTC.

V gene TRBV27 combines with J gene TRBJ1-5; D is perhaps TRBD1 (5 bases). Germline CDR1 reads MNHEY; CDR2 reads SMNVEV (reference sequence). Trimming removed 2 bases at V and 10 bases at J, with 18 bases between. This CDR3 has 15 amino acids. The CDR3, as DNA: TGTGCCAGCAGTTTACACGGCCAGGGACTGGTACCCCAGCATTTT. Amino acids: CASSLHGQGLVPQHF.

The gene calls are TRBV5-1 and TRBJ2-5; a weak D match, TRBD1 (5 bases). Trimming left V 2 bases short and J 3 bases short, with 14 bases between. There are 15 residues in the CDR3. Germline V gives CDR1 SGHRS, CDR2 YFSETQ. The CDR3: CASSFLGDLEETQYF. The DNA for the CDR3 is TGCGCCAGCAGCTTTTTAGGGGATTTAGAAGAGACCCAGTACTTC. Drawing the rest from reference TRBV5-1 and TRBJ2-5, the complete variable domain is KAGVTQTPRYLIKTRGQQVTLSCSPISGHRSVSWYQQTPGQGLQFLFEYFSETQRNKGNFPGRFSGRQFSNSRSEMNVSTLELGDSALYLCASSFLGDLEETQYFGPGTRLLVL.